These 23 T cell receptor beta chains share one sample of origin, sequenced in a study of somatic mutations in cytotoxic T cells in rheumatoid arthritis. The table came from immunoSEQ multiplex PCR; TCRdb's copy has only in-frame clones and leaves some out. The sample contains tens of thousands of clones, approximately 84% of which appear only once. Sequencing input: CD8+ T cells sorted from blood. Source of these receptors: a man aged 40-49 years in good health.

As to this clone: One end of the junction does not line up with germline, which may come from a read error. The chain has TRBV7-7 and TRBJ2-2, with TRBD2 matching over 11 bases. Germline CDR1 reads SSHAT; CDR2 reads FNYEAQ (reference sequence). The CDR3 runs to 18 residues. The CDR3 DNA is TGTGCTAGCAGCTCCGCGGCACTAGCGGGAGAGTGGGCCGGGGAGCTGTTTTTT. The encoded protein is CASSSAALAGEWAGELFF.

This sequence joins TRBV19 and TRBJ2-7; 11 nucleotides match TRBD1. Germline V CDR1 and CDR2: LNHDA, SQIVND (reference sequence). The CDR3 is 14 residues long. J lost 2 bases, V lost 7 bases, and 4 bases had no gene match. CDR3 region: CASKTGQGAYEQYF. CDR3 coding DNA: TGTGCCAGTAAGACGGGACAGGGGGCCTACGAGCAGTACTTC.

This sequence joins TRBV18 and TRBJ2-5, with D perhaps TRBD2 (5 bases). With 0 bases removed from V and 9 bases from J, the gap between germline ends came to 11 bases. The CDR3 runs 13 residues. Per the germline V gene, CDR1 is KGHSH and CDR2 is LQKENI. The CDR3 region is CASSPPEVTAQYF. For the CDR3, the DNA is TGTGCCAGCTCACCACCGGAGGTTACCGCCCAGTACTTC.

This chain connects TRBV28 to TRBJ2-1; 12 bases are a match to TRBD2. With 2 bases clipped from V and 6 bases from J, the junction kept 11 bases outside the gene matches. The germline CDR1 and CDR2 sequences are MDHEN and SYDVKM. The CDR3 is made up of 18 amino acids. CDR3 in amino acids: CASSLPLRLAGESNEQFF. The CDR3 nucleotides read TGTGCCAGCAGTTTACCCCTCCGACTAGCGGGAGAGTCCAATGAGCAGTTCTTC.

The rearrangement links TRBV4-1 to TRBJ1-3; TRBD1 aligns across 8 bases. The ends lost 4 bases at V and 0 bases at J; junction bases unmatched: 8. The CDR3 has 17 residues. Germline V gene lookup returns CDR1 MGHRA and CDR2 YSYEKL. For the CDR3, the DNA is TGCGCCAGCAGCCTCGGACAGGGTTTCACCTCTGGAAACACCATATATTTT. This translates into CASSLGQGFTSGNTIYF.

J is TRBJ2-2 and V is TRBV7-6; D is unresolved. CDR3 length: 16 residues. V was pared by 5 bases and J by 3 bases, with 16 bases between. Germline lookup yields CDR1 SGHVS and CDR2 FNYEAQ. The DNA of the CDR3 is TGTGCCAGCAGCACCGCGGCTCTAGAGGACACCGGGGAGCTGTTTTTT. This sequence encodes CASSTAALEDTGELFF.

This clone was seen a single time. This chain connects TRBV4-1 to TRBJ1-4; tentatively, D is TRBD1 (5 bases). The length of the CDR3 is 13 residues. The V end lost 11 bases, the J end lost 6 bases, and 16 bases lay between the germline ends. The germline CDR1 and CDR2 sequences are MGHRA and YSYEKL. Here the CDR3 DNA reads TGCGCCGTCCTTACGCAGGGCGATGAAAAACTGTTTTTT. Translating gives CAVLTQGDEKLFF.

The V gene is TRBV13, the J gene TRBJ2-1; D not resolved. The CDR3 extends over 11 amino acids. In germline, CDR1 is PRHDT, CDR2 FYEKMQ (reference sequence). Trimming removed 6 bases at V and 7 bases at J, with 7 bases between. CDR3 sequence reads: CASRSRNEQFF. The CDR3 DNA follows: TGTGCCAGCAGGTCGAGAAATGAGCAGTTCTTC.

The gene calls are TRBV5-4 and TRBJ2-7; D is possibly TRBD1 or TRBD2 (5 bases each). V was clipped by 0 bases and J by 0 bases, with 10 bases between them. CDR1 SGHNT and CDR2 YYREEE come from the germline V gene (reference sequence). The CDR3 totals 15 residues. In DNA form, the CDR3 reads TGTGCCAGCAGCTTGGCCCCAGGGAGCTCCTACGAGCAGTACTTC. Protein sequence: CASSLAPGSSYEQYF.

The rearrangement joins TRBV28 to TRBJ2-7; 8 bases fit TRBD1. Germline V lookup: CDR1 MDHEN, CDR2 SYDVKM. The CDR3 extends over 15 amino acids. Germline trimming cut 6 bases from V and 2 bases from J; bases unmatched to any gene: 9. The CDR3, as DNA: TGTGCCAGCAGCCCACAGGGGGGAAGCCCCTACGAGCAGTACTTC. Its protein is CASSPQGGSPYEQYF.

The chain has TRBV4-3 and TRBJ2-7; the D is unclear. The V end was cut by 0 bases, the J end by 3 bases, with 18 bases between. The CDR3 runs 17 residues. The germline V gene encodes CDR1 LGHNA and CDR2 YSLEER. CDR3 nucleotide sequence: TGCGCCAGCAGCCAAGATGTGGTGCGGCAGTTGAGCTACGAGCAGTACTTC. This codes for CASSQDVVRQLSYEQYF.

The J gene is TRBJ2-2, the V gene TRBV6-5; TRBD2 aligns across 9 bases. The V gene's germline CDR1 is MNHEY and CDR2 SVGAGI. With V trimmed by 7 bases and J by 6 bases, 6 bases remained unmatched. The CDR3 contains 14 residues. In DNA form, the CDR3 reads TGTGCCAGCATGCTAGCGGGACTTGCCGGGGAGCTGTTTTTT. Translated, it gives CASMLAGLAGELFF.

The chain couples TRBV5-8 to TRBJ2-1; unclear D gene. V was shortened by 0 bases and J by 7 bases, with 5 bases between the two germline ends. Germline values: CDR1 SGHTS, CDR2 YDEGEE. The CDR3 consists of 12 residues. CDR3 protein: CASSLGQNEQFF. DNA for the CDR3: TGTGCCAGCAGCTTGGGGCAGAATGAGCAGTTCTTC. Full variable domain (remainder filled in from reference TRBV5-8 and TRBJ2-1): EAGVTQSPTHLIKTRGQQATLRCSPISGHTSVYWYQQALGLGLQFLLWYDEGEERNRGNFPPRFSGRQFPNYSSELNVNALELEDSALYLCASSLGQNEQFFGPGTRLTVL.

The V call is TRBV10-3, the J call TRBJ2-3; D unresolved. This CDR3 is built from 13 residues. The germline V gene has CDR1 ENHRY and CDR2 SYGVKD. Trimming stripped 3 bases from V and 2 bases from J, with 6 bases between. CDR3 DNA sequence: TGTGCCATCAGTGAAGACCCCACAGATACGCAGTATTTT. The encoded protein is CAISEDPTDTQYF.

This chain joins TRBV5-1 and TRBJ2-7, with D tentatively TRBD1 or TRBD2 (5 bases each). The germline CDR1 and CDR2 sequences are SGHRS and YFSETQ. V lost 3 bases to trimming and J lost 3 bases, with 10 bases between them. This CDR3 comprises 13 residues. The CDR3 DNA reads TGCGCCAGCAGCTGGGGGACGGACTACGAGCAGTACTTC. It translates to CASSWGTDYEQYF.

The chain recombines TRBV5-5 with TRBJ2-7, with TRBD1 as a possible D gene (5 bases). This CDR3 comprises 13 residues. Germline lookup yields CDR1 SGHKS and CDR2 YYEKEE (reference sequence). Trimming stripped 0 bases from V and 5 bases from J, with 9 bases between. In DNA form, the CDR3 reads TGTGCCAGCAGCTTGGGACAGAGCAACGAGCAGTACTTC. It translates to CASSLGQSNEQYF.

The chain uses TRBV4-1 and TRBJ2-7; D is unclear. Trimming stripped 3 bases from V and 6 bases from J, with 15 bases between. CDR1 is MGHRA, CDR2 YSYEKL, per germline. The CDR3 contains 14 residues. The CDR3 is CASSQESLGGEQYF. The CDR3 DNA is TGCGCCAGCAGCCAGGAATCACTGGGCGGCGAGCAGTACTTC.

The chain couples TRBV28 to TRBJ2-3, with 10 bases lining up with TRBD2. This CDR3 region has 15 residues. V shed 4 bases and J 4 bases; nucleotides not matched to a gene: 5. The V gene's germline CDR1 is MDHEN and CDR2 SYDVKM. The CDR3 loop is CASSSGAGGADTQYF. CDR3 coding DNA: TGTGCCAGCAGTTCAGGAGCGGGAGGGGCAGATACGCAGTATTTT. Together with reference TRBV28 and TRBJ2-3, the CDR3 gives the full variable domain: DVKVTQSSRYLVKRTGEKVFLECVQDMDHENMFWYRQDPGLGLRLIYFSYDVKMKEKGDIPEGYSVSREKKERFSLILESASTNQTSMYLCASSSGAGGADTQYFGPGTRLTVL.

The V and J genes are TRBV12-5 and TRBJ2-3; no clear D. Germline lookup yields CDR1 LGHNT and CDR2 FRNRAP. The V end was cut by 0 bases, the J end by 5 bases, with 6 bases between. This CDR3 contains 13 residues. This chain's CDR3 is CASGLVPGDTQYF. CDR3 coding DNA: TGTGCTAGTGGTTTGGTACCCGGAGATACGCAGTATTTT.

The J gene is TRBJ2-7, the V gene TRBV4-1; 8 nucleotides line up with TRBD1. V dropped 4 bases and J dropped 5; count of bases not matched to a gene: 7. The CDR3 extends over 14 amino acids. Germline V CDR1 and CDR2: MGHRA, YSYEKL. Here the CDR3 reads CASSRTGQGHEQYF. DNA for the CDR3: TGCGCCAGCAGCCGTACCGGACAGGGCCACGAGCAGTACTTC.

J is TRBJ1-1 and V is TRBV30; 7 bases map to TRBD1. V dropped 5 bases and J dropped 0; count of bases not matched to a gene: 0. The CDR3 loop spans 12 amino acids. Germline CDR1 and CDR2: GTSNPN and SVGIG (reference sequence). The CDR3 reads CAWGQVNTEAFF. Written as DNA, the CDR3 is TGTGCCTGGGGACAGGTGAACACTGAAGCTTTCTTT. The full variable domain, rest sourced from reference TRBV30 and TRBJ1-1, is SQTIHQWPATLVQPVGSPLSLECTVEGTSNPNLYWYRQAAGRGLQLLFYSVGIGQISSEVPQNLSASRPQDRQFILSSKKLLLSDSGFYLCAWGQVNTEAFFGQGTRLTVV.

The rearrangement uses TRBV7-8 and TRBJ2-4; D is unclear. The CDR3 runs 13 residues. Per germline, CDR1 SGHVS and CDR2 FQNEAQ. Trimming removed 8 bases from V and 0 bases from J, with 8 bases in between. Written as DNA, the CDR3 is TGTGCCAGCGGAACGCTAGCCAAAAACATTCAGTACTTC. Encoded protein: CASGTLAKNIQYF.

This chain uses TRBV7-9 with TRBJ2-7; D is unclear. CDR1 SEHNR and CDR2 FQNEAQ come from the germline V gene (reference sequence). CDR3 length equals 15 residues. Trimming stripped 0 bases from V and 1 base from J, with 10 bases between. CDR3 DNA sequence: TGTGCCAGCAGCTTAGCGCACAGTCCTTCCTACGAGCAGTACTTC. Translated, it gives CASSLAHSPSYEQYF.